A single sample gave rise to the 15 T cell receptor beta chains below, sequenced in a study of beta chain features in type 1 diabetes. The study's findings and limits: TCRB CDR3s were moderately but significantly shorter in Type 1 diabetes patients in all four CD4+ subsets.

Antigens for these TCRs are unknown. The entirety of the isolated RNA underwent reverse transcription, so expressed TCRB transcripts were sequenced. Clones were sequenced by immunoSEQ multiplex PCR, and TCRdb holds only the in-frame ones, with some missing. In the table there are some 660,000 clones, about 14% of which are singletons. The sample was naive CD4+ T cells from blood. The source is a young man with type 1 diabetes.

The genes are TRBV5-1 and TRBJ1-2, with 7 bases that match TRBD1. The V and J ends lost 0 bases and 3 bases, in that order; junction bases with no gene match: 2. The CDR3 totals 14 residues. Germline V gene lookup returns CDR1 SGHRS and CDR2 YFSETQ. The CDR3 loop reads CASSLEGGDYGYTF. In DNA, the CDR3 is TGCGCCAGCAGCTTGGAAGGGGGCGACTATGGCTACACCTTC.

The CDR3 DNA reads TGCAGCGTTGAACTCGGCAGGGGAGGGAACTATGGCTACACCTTC. Protein product: CSVELGRGGNYGYTF. The chain has TRBV29-1 and TRBJ1-2, with a weak D call TRBD1 (6 bases). The V end was cut by 2 bases, the J end by 2 bases, with 15 bases between. CDR3 length equals 15 residues. Germline V gene lookup returns CDR1 SQVTM and CDR2 ANQGSEA.

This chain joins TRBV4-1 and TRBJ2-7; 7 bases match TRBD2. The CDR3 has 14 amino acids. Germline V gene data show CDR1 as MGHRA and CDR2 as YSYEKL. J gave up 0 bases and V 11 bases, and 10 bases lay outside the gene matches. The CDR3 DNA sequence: TGCGCCTTAATTCCTCTAGCGGCCTCCTACGAGCAGTACTTC. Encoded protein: CALIPLAASYEQYF.

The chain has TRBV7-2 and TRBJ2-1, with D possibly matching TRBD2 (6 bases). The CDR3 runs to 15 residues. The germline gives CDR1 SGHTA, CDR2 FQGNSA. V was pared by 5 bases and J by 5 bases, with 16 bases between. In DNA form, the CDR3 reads TGTGCCAGCAGCCCCAGGCAGCGGGCCGACAATGAGCAGTTCTTC. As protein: CASSPRQRADNEQFF.

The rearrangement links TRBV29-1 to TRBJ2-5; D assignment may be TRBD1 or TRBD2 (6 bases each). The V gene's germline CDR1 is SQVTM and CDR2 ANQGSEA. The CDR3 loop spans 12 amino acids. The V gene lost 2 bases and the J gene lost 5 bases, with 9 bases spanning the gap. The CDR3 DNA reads TGCAGCGTTGAACCGGGGGCGGAGACCCAGTACTTC. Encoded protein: CSVEPGAETQYF.

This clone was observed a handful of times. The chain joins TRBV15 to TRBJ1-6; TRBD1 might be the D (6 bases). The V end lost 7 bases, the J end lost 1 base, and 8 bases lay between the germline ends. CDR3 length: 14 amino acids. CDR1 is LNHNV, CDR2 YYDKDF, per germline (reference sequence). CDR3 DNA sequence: TGTGCCACCAAGACAGGATCCTATAATTCACCCCTCCACTTT. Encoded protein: CATKTGSYNSPLHF.

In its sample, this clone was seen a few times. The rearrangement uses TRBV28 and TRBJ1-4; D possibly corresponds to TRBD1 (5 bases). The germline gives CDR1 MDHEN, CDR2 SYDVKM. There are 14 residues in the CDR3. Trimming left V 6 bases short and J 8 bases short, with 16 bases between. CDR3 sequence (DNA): TGTGCCAGCAGCCCTGGTGGGGCTCCGGAAAAACTGTTTTTT. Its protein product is CASSPGGAPEKLFF. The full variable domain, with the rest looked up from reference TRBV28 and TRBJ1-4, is DVKVTQSSRYLVKRTGEKVFLECVQDMDHENMFWYRQDPGLGLRLIYFSYDVKMKEKGDIPEGYSVSREKKERFSLILESASTNQTSMYLCASSPGGAPEKLFFGSGTQLSVL.

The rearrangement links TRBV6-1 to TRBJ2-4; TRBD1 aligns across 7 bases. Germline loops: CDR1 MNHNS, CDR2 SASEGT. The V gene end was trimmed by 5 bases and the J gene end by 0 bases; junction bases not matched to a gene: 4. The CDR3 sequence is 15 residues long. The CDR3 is CASSRQGVAKNIQYF. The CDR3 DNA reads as TGTGCCAGCAGTAGACAGGGAGTAGCCAAAAACATTCAGTACTTC.

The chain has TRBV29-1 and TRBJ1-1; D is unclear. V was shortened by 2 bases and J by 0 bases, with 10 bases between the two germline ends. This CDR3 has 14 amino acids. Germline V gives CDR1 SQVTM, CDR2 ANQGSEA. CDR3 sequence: CSVEKIGLNTEAFF. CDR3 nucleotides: TGCAGCGTTGAAAAAATAGGGCTGAACACTGAAGCTTTCTTT.

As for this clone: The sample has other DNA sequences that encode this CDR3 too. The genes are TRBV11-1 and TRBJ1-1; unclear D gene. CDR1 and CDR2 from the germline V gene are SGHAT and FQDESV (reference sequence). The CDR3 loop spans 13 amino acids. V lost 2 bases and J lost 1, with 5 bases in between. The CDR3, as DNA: TGTGCCAGCAGCTTAAGGGAGAACACTGAAGCTTTCTTT. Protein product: CASSLRENTEAFF. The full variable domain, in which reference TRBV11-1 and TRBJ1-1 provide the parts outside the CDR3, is EAEVAQSPRYKITEKSQAVAFWCDPISGHATLYWYRQILGQGPELLVQFQDESVVDDSQLPKDRFSAERLKGVDSTLKIQPAELGDSAMYLCASSLRENTEAFFGQGTRLTVV.

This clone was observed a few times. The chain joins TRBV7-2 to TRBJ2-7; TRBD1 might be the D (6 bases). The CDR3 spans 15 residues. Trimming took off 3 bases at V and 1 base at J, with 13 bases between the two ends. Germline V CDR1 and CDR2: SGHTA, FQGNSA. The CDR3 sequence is CASSLSGTYSYEQYF. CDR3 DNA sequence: TGTGCCAGCAGCTTGAGTGGGACATATTCCTACGAGCAGTACTTC. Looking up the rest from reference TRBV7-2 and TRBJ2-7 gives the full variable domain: GAGVSQSPSNKVTEKGKDVELRCDPISGHTALYWYRQSLGQGLEFLIYFQGNSAPDKSGLPSDRFSAERTGGSVSTLTIQRTQQEDSAVYLCASSLSGTYSYEQYFGPGTRLTVT.

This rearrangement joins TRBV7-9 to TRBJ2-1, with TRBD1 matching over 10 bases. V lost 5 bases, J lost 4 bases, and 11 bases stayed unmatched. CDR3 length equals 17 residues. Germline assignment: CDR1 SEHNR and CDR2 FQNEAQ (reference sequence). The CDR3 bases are TGTGCCAGCAGCCTGCGGGGCGACAGGGGGCCTTACAATGAGCAGTTCTTC. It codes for CASSLRGDRGPYNEQFF.

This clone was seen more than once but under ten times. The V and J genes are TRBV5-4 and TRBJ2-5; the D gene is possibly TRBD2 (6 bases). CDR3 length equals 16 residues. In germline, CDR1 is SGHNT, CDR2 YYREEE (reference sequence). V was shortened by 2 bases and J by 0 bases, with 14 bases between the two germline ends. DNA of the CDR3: TGTGCCAGCAGCTTCTCGGCAGGGAGGTACCAAGAGACCCAGTACTTC. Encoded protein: CASSFSAGRYQETQYF.

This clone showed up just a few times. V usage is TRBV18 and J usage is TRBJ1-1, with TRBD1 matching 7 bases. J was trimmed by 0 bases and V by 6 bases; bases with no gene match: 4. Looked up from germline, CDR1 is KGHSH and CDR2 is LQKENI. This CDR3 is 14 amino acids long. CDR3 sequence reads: CASSFGQVNTEAFF. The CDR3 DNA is TGTGCCAGCTCTTTCGGACAGGTGAACACTGAAGCTTTCTTT.

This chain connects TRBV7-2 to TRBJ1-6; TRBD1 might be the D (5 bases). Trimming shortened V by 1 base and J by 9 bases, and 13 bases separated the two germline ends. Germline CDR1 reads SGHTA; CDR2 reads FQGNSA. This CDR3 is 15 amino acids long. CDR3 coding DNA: TGTGCCAGCAGCTTAGATCCGCATAGGGGTTCACCCCTCCACTTT. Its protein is CASSLDPHRGSPLHF. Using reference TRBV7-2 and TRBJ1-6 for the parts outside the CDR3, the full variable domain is GAGVSQSPSNKVTEKGKDVELRCDPISGHTALYWYRQSLGQGLEFLIYFQGNSAPDKSGLPSDRFSAERTGGSVSTLTIQRTQQEDSAVYLCASSLDPHRGSPLHFGNGTRLTVT.